This record looks at one T cell receptor beta chain sequence and its context. Sequencing was performed with immunoSEQ multiplex PCR; in TCRdb, only in-frame clones are kept and a portion is missing. Of around 300,000 clones in the sample, about 90% were seen once. The data stem from a study of blood T cell repertoires in COVID-19. Germline V gene data show CDR1 as MNHNS and CDR2 as SASEGT. CDR3 length equals 17 residues. Between the trimmed V and J ends, which lost 2 bases and 6 bases, there was a span of 23 bases. Those enrolled, adults aged roughly 18 to 90 years, came from about 24 US areas. Sample: PBMCs or T cells enriched from blood (not recorded which). This clonotype was obtained from a woman aged 60-70 years who had recovered from COVID-19. The V gene is TRBV6-1, the J gene TRBJ2-7; D is ambiguous. The CDR3 reads CASSELYDSGFGGEQYF. The CDR3 coding sequence is TGTGCCAGCAGTGAATTATATGATTCAGGTTTTGGTGGCGAGCAGTACTTC.